This is a list of T cell receptor beta chains from one sample in a study of T cells after yellow fever vaccination. TCRdb redid the calling of the 5' RACE reads with MiXCR, one entry per CDR3 protein. Of roughly 250,000 distinct CDR3 sequences in the sample, about an eighth were seen once. This specimen was CD4+ T cells sorted from PBMCs, taken 45 days after the yellow fever booster vaccination. The receptors originated from a man aged 25 to 45 who received the YFV17D yellow fever vaccine. The CDR3 runs from the conserved cysteine through the conserved F or W. D genes are given only for firm matches. Rows give clone size only sometimes, using once, few, many, or a class for an expanded clone.

j_call,v_call,d_call,clone_size,cdr3_nt,cdr3_aa
TRBJ2-7,TRBV10-1,TRBD1,NA,TGCGCCAGCAGTGAGTCACCGGACAGGAGCTACGAGCAGTACTTC,CASSESPDRSYEQYF
TRBJ2-7,TRBV5-6,NA,few,TGTGCCAGCAGCTTCTGGACAGCGATCACCTACGAGCAGTACTTC,CASSFWTAITYEQYF
TRBJ2-1,TRBV7-9,TRBD2,few,TGTGCCAGCAGCACCATGGGCCTCGGGACTAGCGGGAGGGCCAATGAGCAGTTCTTC,CASSTMGLGTSGRANEQFF
TRBJ2-3,TRBV24-1,NA,few,TGTGCCACCAGTGATCCATCGACTAACACAGATACGCAGTATTTT,CATSDPSTNTDTQYF
TRBJ2-1,TRBV5-1,NA,NA,TGCGCCAGCAGCTTTTTAACAGGGTCGGAATATGAGCAGTTCTTC,CASSFLTGSEYEQFF
TRBJ1-4,TRBV10-3,NA,NA,TGTGCCTCCGGCGGAGGGAGGAGTGAAAAACTGTTTTTT,CASGGGRSEKLFF
TRBJ2-7,TRBV20-1,NA,NA,TGCAGTGCTAGAAGGCAGGGGATCTACGAGCAGTACTTC,CSARRQGIYEQYF
TRBJ1-1,TRBV16,NA,NA,TGTGCCAGCAGCCAATCGGTAGGGTTGGGCACTGAAGCTTTCTTT,CASSQSVGLGTEAFF
TRBJ2-3,TRBV28,NA,few,TGTGCCAGCAAGGGCACAGGGAGAGGCACAGATACGCAGTATTTT,CASKGTGRGTDTQYF
TRBJ2-4,TRBV20-1,NA,few,TGCAGTGCTAGAGATTTTGCGGGGCTAAAAAACATTCAGTACTTC,CSARDFAGLKNIQYF
TRBJ2-3,TRBV12-3/TRBV12-4,TRBD1,few,TGTGCCAGCAGTTTTAGAACAGGGGATCTTAACACAGATACGCAGTATTTT,CASSFRTGDLNTDTQYF
TRBJ2-1,TRBV18,TRBD1,few,TGTGCCAGCTCACCACGACAGGGGGCCTACAATGAGCAGTTCTTC,CASSPRQGAYNEQFF
TRBJ2-3,TRBV20-1,TRBD1,NA,TGCAGTGCTAGCGGGACAGGGTTTGGAGGTACGCAGTATTTT,CSASGTGFGGTQYF
TRBJ2-1,TRBV11-3,TRBD2,NA,TGTGCCAGCAGCTCTAGCGGGAGGTTTGAGCAGTTCTTC,CASSSSGRFEQFF
TRBJ2-2,TRBV7-3,NA,NA,TGTGCCAGCAGACAAAAACGGGGTTCGAACACCGGGGAGCTGTTTTTT,CASRQKRGSNTGELFF
TRBJ2-5,TRBV7-2,TRBD1,NA,TGTGCCAGCAGCTTCCCGGGACAGGGTCTTCAAGAGACCCAGTACTTC,CASSFPGQGLQETQYF
TRBJ2-5,TRBV24-1,NA,few,TGTGCCACCAGTGATTCACAGGGTCCCGGGGAGACCCAGTACTTC,CATSDSQGPGETQYF